This T cell receptor (beta chain) was documented in a study of T cells after yellow fever vaccination. This clonotype was found a few times. J lost 4 bases, V lost 6 bases, and 7 bases had no gene match. CDR3 length equals 15 residues. As TCR cDNA was made by 5'RACE template switching, a universal primer site and UMIs were added. MiXCR was run by TCRdb on the 5' RACE reads, yielding one entry per CDR3 protein. The sample records fewer than 450,000 distinct CDR3 sequences, around 10% being singletons. The rearrangement links TRBV12-3 or TRBV12-4 to TRBJ2-3; 10 bases agree with TRBD1. The TCR comes from a man aged 18 to 29 who received the YFV17D yellow fever vaccine. The sample in question was PBMCs, obtained on the day of the first yellow fever vaccination. The DNA of the CDR3 is TGTGCCAGCAGGCTCGGGACAGGGGCCTCAGATACGCAGTATTTT. Its protein is CASRLGTGASDTQYF.